Below are 9 T cell receptor beta chains sequenced from a single sample in a study of CD8+CD57+ T cells in acquired aplastic anemia. Only patients with CD8+CD57+ cell expansion on flow cytometry were chosen for sequencing. Profiling that covered TCR beta VDJ and CDR3 relied on genomic DNA as its template. Each CDR3 protein gets one entry after TCRdb re-called the reads with MiXCR. The repertoire holds about 470,000 distinct CDR3 sequences, with more than 25% as singletons. Sequences were obtained from sorted CD4+, CD8+, or CD8+CD57+ T cells (not recorded which) from PBMCs. The receptors stem from a human donor with aplastic anemia.

The V gene is TRBV30, the J gene TRBJ1-2, with D unresolved. The CDR3 consists of 15 residues. Trimming stripped 3 bases from V and 2 bases from J, with 16 bases between. Per the germline V gene, CDR1 is GTSNPN and CDR2 is SVGIG (reference sequence). DNA of the CDR3: TGTGCCTGGAGGTCTCAAGGGTCTCTAAACTATGGCTACACCTTC. This sequence encodes CAWRSQGSLNYGYTF.

This clonotype was seen only once. The V call is TRBV6-2 or TRBV6-3, the J call TRBJ1-3; 7 nucleotides match TRBD1. The CDR3 is 15 residues long. Per the germline V gene, CDR1 is MNHEY and CDR2 is SVGEGT. Trimming removed 4 bases from V and 7 bases from J; junction bases left unmatched: 10. The CDR3, as DNA: TGTGCCAGCAGTTTTCCCCCGGACAGGAGGAACACCATATATTTT. This gives the protein CASSFPPDRRNTIYF.

At least ten counts were recorded for this clonotype. At one boundary the junction diverges from the germline segment, which might be a read error. As DNA, the CDR3 is TGTGCCAGCAGTGTAGGACAGGAGACCCAGTACTTC. Translation: CASSVGQETQYF. The genes are TRBV9 and TRBJ2-5, with D perhaps matching TRBD1 (6 bases). Germline V gene lookup returns CDR1 SGDLS and CDR2 YYNGEE. The CDR3 is 12 amino acids.

V and J are TRBV2 and TRBJ2-7, with 11 bases matching TRBD2. Per the germline V gene, CDR1 is SNHLY and CDR2 is FYNNEI. The CDR3 is 15 residues long. V dropped 5 bases and J dropped 5; count of bases not matched to a gene: 8. CDR3 amino acids: CASSQYGLAGNEQYF. The CDR3 DNA reads as TGTGCCAGCAGTCAGTACGGACTAGCGGGTAACGAGCAGTACTTC. Complete variable domain (other parts from reference TRBV2 and TRBJ2-7): EPEVTQTPSHQVTQMGQEVILRCVPISNHLYFYWYRQILGQKVEFLVSFYNNEISEKSEIFDDQFSVERPDGSNFTLKIRSTKLEDSAMYFCASSQYGLAGNEQYFGPGTRLTVT.

This chain uses TRBV20-1 with TRBJ2-1, with 8 bases fitting TRBD1. This CDR3 region has 14 residues. V shed 2 bases and J 5 bases; nucleotides not matched to a gene: 5. CDR1 and CDR2 (germline): DFQATT, SNEGSKA (reference sequence). The CDR3 DNA sequence: TGCAGTGCTAGACAGATGACAGGGGACAATGAGCAGTTCTTC. This sequence encodes CSARQMTGDNEQFF.

This clonotype has more than one count but fewer than ten. The rearrangement joins TRBV20-1 to TRBJ2-3; D ambiguous. The CDR3 totals 12 residues. V was cut by 7 bases and J by 5 bases, with 13 bases left in between. Germline V lookup: CDR1 DFQATT, CDR2 SNEGSKA (reference sequence). DNA for the CDR3: TGCAGTGTATGGCCTTCGGGAGATACGCAGTATTTT. This codes for CSVWPSGDTQYF.

J is TRBJ2-1 and V is TRBV4-2; 9 positions match TRBD2. Unmatched junction bases numbered 6, after V lost 2 bases and J lost 7 bases. This CDR3 is built from 15 residues. Germline CDR1 and CDR2: LGHNA and YNFKEQ. As DNA, the CDR3 is TGTGCCAGCAGCCAACCTAGCGGGATGTCTAATGAGCAGTTCTTC. It specifies CASSQPSGMSNEQFF.

This clonotype was counted between two and nine times. The chain carries TRBV19 and TRBJ2-1, with 11 bases aligning to TRBD2. The CDR3 has 16 residues. Germline lookup yields CDR1 LNHDA and CDR2 SQIVND (reference sequence). The V gene end was trimmed by 6 bases and the J gene end by 6 bases; junction bases not matched to a gene: 10. The CDR3 here is CASRTLGTSGGNEQFF. In DNA, the CDR3 is TGTGCCAGTAGGACTCTGGGGACTAGCGGCGGCAATGAGCAGTTCTTC.

This clonotype has ten or more counts. The V gene is TRBV25-1, the J gene TRBJ2-1; tentative D call: TRBD2 (5 bases). Trimming stripped 5 bases from V and 6 bases from J, with 14 bases between. Germline V CDR1 and CDR2: MGHDK, SYGVNS. The CDR3 consists of 14 residues. DNA of the CDR3: TGTGCCAGCAGTCCCCCCGGTCTAGCCAATGAGCAGTTCTTC. This encodes CASSPPGLANEQFF. Full variable domain (remainder filled in from reference TRBV25-1 and TRBJ2-1): EADIYQTPRYLVIGTGKKITLECSQTMGHDKMYWYQQDPGMELHLIHYSYGVNSTEKGDLSSESTVSRIRTEHFPLTLESARPSHTSQYLCASSPPGLANEQFFGPGTRLTVL.